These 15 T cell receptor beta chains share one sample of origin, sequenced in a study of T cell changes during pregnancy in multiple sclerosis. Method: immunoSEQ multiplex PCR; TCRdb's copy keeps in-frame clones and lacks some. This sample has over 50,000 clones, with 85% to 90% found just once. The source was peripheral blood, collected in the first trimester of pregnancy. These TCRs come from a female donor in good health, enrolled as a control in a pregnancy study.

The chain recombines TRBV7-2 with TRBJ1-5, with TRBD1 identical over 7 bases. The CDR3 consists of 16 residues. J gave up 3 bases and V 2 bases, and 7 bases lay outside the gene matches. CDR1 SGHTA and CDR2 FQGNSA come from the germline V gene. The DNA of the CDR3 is TGTGCCAGCAGCTTACTTTCGACAGGGAACAATCAGCCCCAGCATTTT. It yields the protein CASSLLSTGNNQPQHF.

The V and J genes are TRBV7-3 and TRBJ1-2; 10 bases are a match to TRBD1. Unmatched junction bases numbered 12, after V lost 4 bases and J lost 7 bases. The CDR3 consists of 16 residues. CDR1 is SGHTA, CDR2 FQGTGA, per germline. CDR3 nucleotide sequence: TGTGCCAGCAGCTCCCCGGGACAGGGGCCGCGTGGTGGCTACACCTTC. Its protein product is CASSSPGQGPRGGYTF. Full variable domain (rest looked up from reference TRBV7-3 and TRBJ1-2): GAGVSQTPSNKVTEKGKYVELRCDPISGHTALYWYRQSLGQGPEFLIYFQGTGAADDSGLPNDRFFAVRPEGSVSTLKIQRTERGDSAVYLCASSSPGQGPRGGYTFGSGTRLTVV.

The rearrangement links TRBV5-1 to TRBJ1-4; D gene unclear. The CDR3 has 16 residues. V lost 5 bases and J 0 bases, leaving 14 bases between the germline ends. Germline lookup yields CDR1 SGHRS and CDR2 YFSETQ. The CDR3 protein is CASSNLGDATNEKLFF. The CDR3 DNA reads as TGCGCCAGCAGTAACTTAGGAGATGCAACTAATGAAAAACTGTTTTTT.

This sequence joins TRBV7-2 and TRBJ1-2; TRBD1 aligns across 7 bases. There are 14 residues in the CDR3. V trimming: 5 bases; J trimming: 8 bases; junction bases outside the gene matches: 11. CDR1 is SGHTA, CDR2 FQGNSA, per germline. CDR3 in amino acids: CASSQPRTGEGYTF. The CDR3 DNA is TGTGCCAGCAGCCAACCGAGGACAGGTGAAGGCTACACCTTC.

The chain's CDR3 is CASSNDTGRERKPQHF. The CDR3 nucleotides read TGTGCCAGCAGCAATGATACAGGGCGGGAGAGGAAGCCCCAGCATTTT. The V gene is TRBV7-9, the J gene TRBJ1-5, with D possibly TRBD1 on 6 matching bases. V gave up 5 bases and J gave up 8 bases, with 22 bases separating them. CDR1 and CDR2 from the germline V gene are SEHNR and FQNEAQ (reference sequence). The CDR3 runs 16 residues.

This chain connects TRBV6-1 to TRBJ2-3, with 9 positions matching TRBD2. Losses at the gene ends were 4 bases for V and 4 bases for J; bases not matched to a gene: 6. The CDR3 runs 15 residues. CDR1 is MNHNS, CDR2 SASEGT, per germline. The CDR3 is CASSVGSGGSDTQYF. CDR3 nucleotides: TGTGCCAGCAGTGTGGGTAGCGGGGGCTCAGATACGCAGTATTTT.

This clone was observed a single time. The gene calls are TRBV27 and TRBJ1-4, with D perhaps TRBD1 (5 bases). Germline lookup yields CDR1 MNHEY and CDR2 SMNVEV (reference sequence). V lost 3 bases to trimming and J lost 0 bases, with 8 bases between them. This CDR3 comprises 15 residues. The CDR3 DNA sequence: TGTGCCAGCAGTTTTATAGGGGCAACTAATGAAAAACTGTTTTTT. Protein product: CASSFIGATNEKLFF.

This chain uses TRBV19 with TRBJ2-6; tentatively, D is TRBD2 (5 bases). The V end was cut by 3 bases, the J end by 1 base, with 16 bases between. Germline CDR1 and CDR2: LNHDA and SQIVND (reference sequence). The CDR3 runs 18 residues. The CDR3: CASSIKGVGYSGANVLTF. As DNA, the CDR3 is TGTGCCAGTAGTATTAAGGGAGTCGGGTATTCTGGGGCCAACGTCCTGACTTTC. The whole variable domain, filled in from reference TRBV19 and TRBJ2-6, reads DGGITQSPKYLFRKEGQNVTLSCEQNLNHDAMYWYRQDPGQGLRLIYYSQIVNDFQKGDIAEGYSVSREKKESFPLTVTSAQKNPTAFYLCASSIKGVGYSGANVLTFGAGSRLTVL.

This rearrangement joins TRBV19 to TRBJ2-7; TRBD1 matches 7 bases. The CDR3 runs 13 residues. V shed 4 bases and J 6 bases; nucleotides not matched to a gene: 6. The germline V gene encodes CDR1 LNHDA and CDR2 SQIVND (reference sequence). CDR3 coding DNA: TGTGCCAGTAGTACCACAGGGGCGGGCGAGCAGTACTTC. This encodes CASSTTGAGEQYF.

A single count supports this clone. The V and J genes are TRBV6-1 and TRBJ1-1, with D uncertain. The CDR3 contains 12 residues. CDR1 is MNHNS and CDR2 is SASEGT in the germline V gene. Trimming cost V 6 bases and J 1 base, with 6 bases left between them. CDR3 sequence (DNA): TGTGCCAGCAGAAGACAGAACACTGAAGCTTTCTTT. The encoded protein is CASRRQNTEAFF.

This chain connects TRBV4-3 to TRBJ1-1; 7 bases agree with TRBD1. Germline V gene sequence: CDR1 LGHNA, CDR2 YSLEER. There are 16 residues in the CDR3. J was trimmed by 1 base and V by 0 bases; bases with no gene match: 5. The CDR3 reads CASSQDRGGANTEAFF. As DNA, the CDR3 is TGCGCCAGCAGCCAAGATCGAGGGGGCGCGAACACTGAAGCTTTCTTT.

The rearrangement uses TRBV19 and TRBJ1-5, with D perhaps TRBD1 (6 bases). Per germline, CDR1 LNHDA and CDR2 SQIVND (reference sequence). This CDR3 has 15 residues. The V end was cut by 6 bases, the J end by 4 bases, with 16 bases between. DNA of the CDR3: TGTGCCAGTAGAAATACAGGGCCCACTAATCAGCCCCAGCATTTT. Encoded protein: CASRNTGPTNQPQHF.

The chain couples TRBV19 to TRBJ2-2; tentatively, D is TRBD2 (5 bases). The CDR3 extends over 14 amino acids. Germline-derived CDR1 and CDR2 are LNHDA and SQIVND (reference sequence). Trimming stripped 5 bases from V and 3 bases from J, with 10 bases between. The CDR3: CASSSPGDTGELFF. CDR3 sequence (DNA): TGTGCCAGTAGTTCCCCCGGGGACACCGGGGAGCTGTTTTTT. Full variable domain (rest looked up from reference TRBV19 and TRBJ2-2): DGGITQSPKYLFRKEGQNVTLSCEQNLNHDAMYWYRQDPGQGLRLIYYSQIVNDFQKGDIAEGYSVSREKKESFPLTVTSAQKNPTAFYLCASSSPGDTGELFFGEGSRLTVL.

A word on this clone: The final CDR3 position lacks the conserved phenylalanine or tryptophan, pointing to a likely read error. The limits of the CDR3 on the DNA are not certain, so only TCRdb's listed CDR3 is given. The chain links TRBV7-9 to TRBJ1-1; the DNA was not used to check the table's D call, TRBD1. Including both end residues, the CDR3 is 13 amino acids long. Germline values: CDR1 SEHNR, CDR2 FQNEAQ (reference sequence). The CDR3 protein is CASSPTSQGASLL.

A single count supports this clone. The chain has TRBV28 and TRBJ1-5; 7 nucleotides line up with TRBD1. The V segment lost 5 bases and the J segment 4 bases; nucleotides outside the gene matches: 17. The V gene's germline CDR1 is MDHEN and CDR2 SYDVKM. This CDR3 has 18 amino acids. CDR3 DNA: TGTGCCAGCAGTAACGACCGGGACAGCAAGCTTTGGAATCAGCCCCAGCATTTT. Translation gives CASSNDRDSKLWNQPQHF.